These T cell receptor beta chains were read from a single sample in a study of Ad26.COV2.S vaccination and SARS-CoV-2 variants. Clones were read by immunoSEQ multiplex PCR, and TCRdb kept only the in-frame ones, dropping some. The data show approximately 460,000 clones, 80% to 90% seen once. Material: peripheral blood, obtained in a trial of Ad26.COV2.S vaccine versus placebo. Receptors were obtained from a person aged 18-65 years who received the Ad26.COV2.S COVID-19 vaccine or a placebo. CDR3s include the opening cysteine and the closing phenylalanine or tryptophan. The D gene is left open where the match is weak. The size field is filled for only some rows; it gives once, few, many or a size class.

V: TRBV7-7
D: TRBD2
size: -
length: 16
J: TRBJ2-1
CDR3: CASSPKAGADYNEQFF
DNA: TGTGCTAGCAGCCCAAAAGCGGGGGCTGACTACAATGAGCAGTTCTTC

V: TRBV12-3/TRBV12-4
D: -
size: -
length: 13
J: TRBJ1-4
CDR3: CASSKRSNEKLFF
DNA: TGTGCCAGCAGTAAGAGGTCCAATGAAAAACTGTTTTTT

V: TRBV10-2
D: -
size: -
length: 14
J: TRBJ2-7
CDR3: CASSKEWGPREQYF
DNA: TGCGCCAGCAGTAAAGAATGGGGGCCTCGGGAGCAGTACTTC

V: TRBV7-3
D: TRBD2
size: once
length: 16
J: TRBJ2-2
CDR3: CASSLITGGPTGELFF
DNA: TGTGCCAGCAGCTTAATAACGGGGGGTCCCACCGGGGAGCTGTTTTTT

V: TRBV28
D: -
size: -
length: 14
J: TRBJ2-1
CDR3: CASSLPDGNNEQFF
DNA: TGTGCCAGCAGTTTGCCAGACGGGAACAATGAGCAGTTCTTC

V: TRBV19
D: TRBD2
size: -
length: 16
J: TRBJ2-2
CDR3: CASRVGGSDLTGELFF
DNA: TGTGCCAGTAGAGTTGGCGGGAGCGATCTCACCGGGGAGCTGTTTTTT

V: TRBV9
D: TRBD2
size: once
length: 16
J: TRBJ2-5
CDR3: CASSVVVAGGQETQYF
DNA: TGTGCCAGCAGCGTAGTAGTAGCGGGAGGTCAAGAGACCCAGTACTTC

V: TRBV14
D: -
size: -
length: 14
J: TRBJ1-3
CDR3: CASSQVGTGNTIYF
DNA: TGTGCCAGCAGCCAAGTGGGTACTGGAAACACCATATATTTT

V: TRBV19
D: -
size: -
length: 13
J: TRBJ1-2
CDR3: CASNDRGYYGYTF
DNA: TGTGCCAGTAATGACCGCGGGTACTATGGCTACACCTTC

V: TRBV10-3
D: -
size: -
length: 15
J: TRBJ1-3
CDR3: CAISEPGGKGNTIYF
DNA: TGTGCCATCAGTGAGCCCGGGGGGAAGGGAAACACCATATATTTT

V: TRBV7-3
D: -
size: -
length: 14
J: TRBJ2-3
CDR3: CASSLIAGTDTQYF
DNA: TGTGCCAGCAGCTTAATCGCAGGGACAGATACGCAGTATTTT

V: TRBV2
D: -
size: -
length: 11
J: TRBJ2-1
CDR3: CASRQYNEQFF
DNA: TGTGCCAGCAGACAGTACAATGAGCAGTTCTTC

V: TRBV3-1/TRBV3-2
D: TRBD1
size: -
length: 12
J: TRBJ1-1
CDR3: CASGQGAAEAFF
DNA: TGTGCCAGCGGCCAGGGGGCCGCTGAAGCTTTCTTT

V: TRBV19
D: TRBD1
size: -
length: 13
J: TRBJ1-1
CDR3: CASSDRVGTEAFF
DNA: TGTGCCAGTAGCGACAGGGTTGGTACTGAAGCTTTCTTT

V: TRBV10-2
D: TRBD1
size: -
length: 17
J: TRBJ1-4
CDR3: CASSEQGQVGPKNSLFF
DNA: TGCGCCAGCAGTGAGCAGGGACAGGTGGGACCGAAAAACTCCCTGTTTTTT

V: TRBV6-5
D: TRBD1
size: few
length: 15
J: TRBJ1-5
CDR3: CASRPRQGSNQPQHF
DNA: TGTGCCAGCAGACCGAGACAGGGATCCAATCAGCCCCAGCATTTT

V: TRBV2
D: -
size: -
length: 14
J: TRBJ2-7
CDR3: CASSVWGGPYEQYF
DNA: TGTGCCAGCAGTGTTTGGGGAGGTCCCTACGAGCAGTACTTC

V: TRBV27
D: -
size: -
length: 14
J: TRBJ1-6
CDR3: CASRPTGPNSPLHF
DNA: TGTGCCAGCCGTCCGACAGGACCTAATTCACCCCTCCACTTT

V: TRBV6-2/TRBV6-3
D: TRBD1
size: once
length: 15
J: TRBJ1-5
CDR3: CASSFYRGHNQPQHF
DNA: TGTGCCAGCAGTTTTTACAGGGGGCACAATCAGCCCCAGCATTTT

V: TRBV6-5
D: -
size: -
length: 14
J: TRBJ2-7
CDR3: CASRGGQETYEQYF
DNA: TGTGCCAGCCGCGGGGGACAGGAGACCTACGAGCAGTACTTC

V: TRBV5-1
D: -
size: -
length: 14
J: TRBJ1-2
CDR3: CASSLVFSDLGYTF
DNA: TGCGCCAGCAGCTTGGTTTTTTCGGACCTAGGCTACACCTTC

V: TRBV5-1
D: -
size: -
length: 15
J: TRBJ2-1
CDR3: CASSLVLGPYNEQFF
DNA: TGCGCCAGCAGCTTGGTTCTGGGCCCCTACAATGAGCAGTTCTTC

V: TRBV9
D: TRBD1
size: -
length: 16
J: TRBJ2-4
CDR3: CASSPGTGTAKNIQYF
DNA: TGTGCCAGCAGCCCCGGGACAGGGACAGCCAAAAACATTCAGTACTTC

V: TRBV3-1/TRBV3-2
D: -
size: -
length: 17
J: TRBJ1-2
CDR3: CASSSRGRGVGGYGYTF
DNA: TGTGCCAGCAGCTCCCGGGGAAGGGGAGTGGGTGGCTATGGCTACACCTTC

V: TRBV6-4
D: -
size: -
length: 12
J: TRBJ2-7
CDR3: CASIGQGGEQYF
DNA: TGTGCCAGCATAGGGCAGGGTGGTGAGCAGTACTTC

V: TRBV6-4
D: -
size: -
length: 17
J: TRBJ2-2
CDR3: CASRPFWGDTNTGELFF
DNA: TGTGCCAGCAGACCCTTCTGGGGGGATACGAACACCGGGGAGCTGTTTTTT

V: TRBV10-3
D: -
size: -
length: 13
J: TRBJ2-7
CDR3: CAISEAGLYEQYF
DNA: TGTGCCATCAGTGAGGCGGGGCTCTACGAGCAGTACTTC

V: TRBV7-9
D: -
size: -
length: 15
J: TRBJ1-4
CDR3: CASSPTDVKGEKLFF
DNA: TGTGCCAGCAGCCCAACGGACGTAAAGGGTGAAAAACTGTTTTTT

V: TRBV14
D: TRBD1
size: -
length: 13
J: TRBJ2-5
CDR3: CASSPTGAETQYF
DNA: TGTGCCAGCAGCCCGACAGGGGCCGAGACCCAGTACTTC

V: TRBV11-2
D: -
size: -
length: 16
J: TRBJ2-1
CDR3: CASSKPPTTAYNEQFF
DNA: TGTGCCAGCAGCAAGCCGCCGACCACCGCCTACAATGAGCAGTTCTTC

V: TRBV10-2
D: -
size: -
length: 14
J: TRBJ2-5
CDR3: CASSEAEYQETQYF
DNA: TGCGCCAGCAGTGAGGCAGAGTACCAAGAGACCCAGTACTTC

V: TRBV2
D: -
size: -
length: 15
J: TRBJ2-1
CDR3: CASSEFRSVVYEQFF
DNA: TGTGCCAGCAGTGAATTTCGGTCGGTAGTCTATGAGCAGTTCTTC

V: TRBV2
D: -
size: -
length: 14
J: TRBJ1-1
CDR3: CASRAQGISTEAFF
DNA: TGTGCCAGCAGAGCACAGGGAATAAGCACTGAAGCTTTCTTT

V: TRBV6-1
D: -
size: -
length: 15
J: TRBJ1-1
CDR3: CASSEATRGNTEAFF
DNA: TGTGCCAGCAGTGAAGCGACACGGGGGAACACTGAAGCTTTCTTT

V: TRBV27
D: -
size: once
length: 14
J: TRBJ1-5
CDR3: CASSITGMHQPQHF
DNA: TGTGCCAGCAGTATTACAGGGATGCATCAGCCCCAGCATTTT

V: TRBV9
D: TRBD1
size: -
length: 18
J: TRBJ2-1
CDR3: CASSARRSGTGNYNEQFF
DNA: TGTGCCAGCAGCGCCCGAAGGTCGGGGACAGGGAACTACAATGAGCAGTTCTTC

V: TRBV27
D: TRBD1
size: -
length: 14
J: TRBJ1-6
CDR3: CASSLTGGESPLHF
DNA: TGTGCCAGCAGTTTAACAGGGGGCGAATCACCCCTCCACTTT

V: TRBV15
D: -
size: -
length: 15
J: TRBJ1-1
CDR3: CATSRDGGLGSEAFF
DNA: TGTGCCACCAGCAGAGATGGCGGCCTCGGCTCTGAAGCTTTCTTT

V: TRBV5-6
D: TRBD2
size: -
length: 14
J: TRBJ2-7
CDR3: CASSLVRGDHEQYF
DNA: TGTGCCAGCAGCTTGGTACGGGGGGACCACGAGCAGTACTTC

V: TRBV15
D: TRBD2
size: -
length: 19
J: TRBJ2-3
CDR3: CATSRDLSGGTGTTDTQYF
DNA: TGTGCCACCAGCAGAGATTTGAGCGGGGGGACTGGAACCACAGATACGCAGTATTTT

V: TRBV30
D: -
size: -
length: 13
J: TRBJ1-3
CDR3: CAWSTGIGNTIYF
DNA: TGTGCCTGGAGCACAGGGATTGGAAACACCATATATTTT

V: TRBV7-9
D: -
size: -
length: 14
J: TRBJ2-1
CDR3: CASTLPSSYNEQFF
DNA: TGTGCCAGCACCCTTCCAAGCTCCTACAATGAGCAGTTCTTC

V: TRBV4-1
D: TRBD2
size: once
length: 17
J: TRBJ2-1
CDR3: CASSQASTSGRYNEQFF
DNA: TGCGCCAGCAGCCAAGCATCGACTAGCGGACGCTACAATGAGCAGTTCTTC